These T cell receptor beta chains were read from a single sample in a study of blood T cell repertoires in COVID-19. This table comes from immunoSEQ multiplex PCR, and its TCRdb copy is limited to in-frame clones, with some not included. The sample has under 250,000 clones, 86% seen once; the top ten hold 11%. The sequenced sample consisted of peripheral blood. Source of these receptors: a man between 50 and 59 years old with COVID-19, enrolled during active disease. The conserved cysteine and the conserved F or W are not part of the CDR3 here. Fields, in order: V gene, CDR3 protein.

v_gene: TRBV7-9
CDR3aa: ASSLAGDRFYNSPLH

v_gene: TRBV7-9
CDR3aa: ASSLVGREVETQY

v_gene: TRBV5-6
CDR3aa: ASSLGDTYNSPLH

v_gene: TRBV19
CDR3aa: ASSIDHTDYGYT

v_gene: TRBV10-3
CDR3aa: AINRQGVSGANVLT

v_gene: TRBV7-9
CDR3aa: ASSLGAGVYEQY

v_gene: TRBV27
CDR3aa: ASSLVGGGAF

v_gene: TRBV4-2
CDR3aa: ASSQDGADRGGAF

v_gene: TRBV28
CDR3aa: ASSIGDYTIY

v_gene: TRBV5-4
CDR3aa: ASSLRGLGVEKLF

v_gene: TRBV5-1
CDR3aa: ASSLVGAGGETQY

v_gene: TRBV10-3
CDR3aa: ATNSRDKISGNTIY

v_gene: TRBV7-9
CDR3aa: ASSLRGTNEKLF

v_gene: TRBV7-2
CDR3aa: ASSPMIQGAYTGELF

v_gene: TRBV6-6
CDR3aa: ASSRRGQLGQY

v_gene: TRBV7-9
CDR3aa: ASSLGGFNEKLF

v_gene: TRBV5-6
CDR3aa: ASSGAEVEAF

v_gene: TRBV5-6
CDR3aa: ASSWDRDNSPLH

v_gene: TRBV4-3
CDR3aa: ASSLKIQGGNTIY

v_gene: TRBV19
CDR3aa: ASSKGTTYQETQY

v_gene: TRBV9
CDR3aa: ASSVGSVETQY

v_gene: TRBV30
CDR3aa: AWSVRPDRVDTEAF

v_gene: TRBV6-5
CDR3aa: ASSLTSGSGGQF

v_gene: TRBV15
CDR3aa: ATSRWEDSTDTQY

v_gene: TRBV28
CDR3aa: ASTGGNSPLH

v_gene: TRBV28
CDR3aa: ASSSSGGVSYEQY

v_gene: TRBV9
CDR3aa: ASSLAGSYNSPLH

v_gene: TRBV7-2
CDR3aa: ASSLYGTGNQPQH

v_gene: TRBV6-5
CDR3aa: ASSQTSGSYEQY

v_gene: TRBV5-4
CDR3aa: ASSPRQGSQGEQF

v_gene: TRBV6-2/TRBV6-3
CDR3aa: ASSSPPDSSGELF

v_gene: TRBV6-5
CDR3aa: ASSRGDRNYEQY

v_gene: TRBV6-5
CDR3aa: ANSGLAGAEQY